This passage covers 26 T cell receptor beta chains from one sample sequenced in a study of Ad26.COV2.S vaccination and SARS-CoV-2 variants. Treatment meaning: some 20 received Ad26.COV2.S at low or high dose, single or two shots; about 5 received placebo; per-sample allocation not given. All samples were drawn on day 63, counting from the first vaccine or placebo injection. TCRdb's table, derived via immunoSEQ multiplex PCR, lists solely in-frame clones and lacks some. This sample has fewer than 800,000 clones; about 90% occur once, and the top ten carry approximately 1.5%. This specimen was peripheral blood, taken in a trial of Ad26.COV2.S vaccine versus placebo. The origin of the receptors is a person aged 18-60 years who received the Ad26.COV2.S COVID-19 vaccine or a placebo.

This chain joins TRBV18 and TRBJ1-1, with D unresolved. This CDR3 is built from 14 residues. Between the trimmed V and J ends, which lost 3 bases and 4 bases, there was a span of 12 bases. Germline CDR1 KGHSH, CDR2 LQKENI. The CDR3 bases are TGTGCCAGCTCACCCGGGGATTTGGGCACTGAAGCTTTCTTT. This gives the protein CASSPGDLGTEAFF. Full variable domain (missing parts from reference TRBV18 and TRBJ1-1): NAGVMQNPRHLVRRRGQEARLRCSPMKGHSHVYWYRQLPEEGLKFMVYLQKENIIDESGMPKERFSAEFPKEGPSILRIQQVVRGDSAAYFCASSPGDLGTEAFFGQGTRLTVV.

DNA of the CDR3: TGCGCCAGCAGCGGACAGGGGGATTATGGCTACACCTTC. The encoded protein is CASSGQGDYGYTF. The J gene is TRBJ1-2, the V gene TRBV5-1; 10 nucleotides match TRBD1. The CDR3 is 13 amino acids. The germline gives CDR1 SGHRS, CDR2 YFSETQ. With 4 bases clipped from V and 5 bases from J, the junction kept 2 bases outside the gene matches. Full variable domain (rest looked up from reference TRBV5-1 and TRBJ1-2): KAGVTQTPRYLIKTRGQQVTLSCSPISGHRSVSWYQQTPGQGLQFLFEYFSETQRNKGNFPGRFSGRQFSNSRSEMNVSTLELGDSALYLCASSGQGDYGYTFGSGTRLTVV.

The V and J genes are TRBV5-4 and TRBJ2-1, with a possible D match to TRBD1 (6 bases). Germline CDR1 is SGHNT and CDR2 is YYREEE (reference sequence). V lost 0 bases and J 2 bases, leaving 9 bases between the germline ends. The CDR3 is 15 amino acids. The CDR3 sequence is CASSLDRETYNEQFF. The DNA for the CDR3 is TGTGCCAGCAGCTTGGACAGGGAAACCTACAATGAGCAGTTCTTC.

The chain uses TRBV29-1 and TRBJ2-5; D uncertain. V dropped 5 bases and J dropped 5 bases, with 12 bases sitting between them. There are 12 residues in the CDR3. Germline V lookup: CDR1 SQVTM, CDR2 ANQGSEA. The CDR3 here is CSVPALRETQYF. Here the CDR3 DNA reads TGCAGCGTTCCAGCGCTCCGGGAGACCCAGTACTTC.

CDR3 amino acids: CASSLVGRTVPETQYF. The CDR3 DNA reads as TGTGCCAGCAGCTTAGTAGGCAGGACCGTACCGGAGACCCAGTACTTC. The V call is TRBV7-8, the J call TRBJ2-5; unclear D gene. The CDR3 length is 16 residues. Trimming cost V 1 base and J 5 bases, with 17 bases left between them. CDR1 and CDR2 from the germline V gene are SGHVS and FQNEAQ.

The chain couples TRBV5-1 to TRBJ2-1; D perhaps matches TRBD1 (6 bases). The CDR3 length is 13 residues. CDR1 and CDR2 from the germline V gene are SGHRS and YFSETQ. V lost 9 bases, J lost 8 bases, and 18 bases lay in between. The DNA of the CDR3 is TGCGCCACCAAGGGGGACGGAGTGGATGAGCAGTTCTTC. Translation gives CATKGDGVDEQFF.

This chain joins TRBV25-1 and TRBJ2-1; 10 bases line up with TRBD1. Per the germline V gene, CDR1 is MGHDK and CDR2 is SYGVNS. V shed 6 bases, J shed 7 bases, and the junction held 9 bases outside the gene matches. The CDR3 consists of 15 residues. In DNA form, the CDR3 reads TGTGCCAGCAGCTTCCAGGGGACAGGGGCTAATGAGCAGTTCTTC. It encodes CASSFQGTGANEQFF.

The rearrangement joins TRBV7-2 to TRBJ2-3; 13 nucleotides match TRBD2. The CDR3 has 19 residues. Germline-derived CDR1 and CDR2 are SGHTA and FQGNSA. V trimming: 6 bases; J trimming: 0 bases; junction bases outside the gene matches: 12. The CDR3 region has the DNA TGTGCCAGCAGTTTAACCGGGACTAGCGGGGCCGTGAGCACAGATACGCAGTATTTT. It encodes CASSLTGTSGAVSTDTQYF.

The chain links TRBV9 to TRBJ1-3; 8 bases are shared with TRBD1. CDR3 length equals 18 residues. CDR1 is SGDLS, CDR2 YYNGEE, per germline. With 2 bases clipped from V and 0 bases from J, the junction kept 10 bases outside the gene matches. CDR3 sequence: CASSVSSGGLTSGNTIYF. Written as DNA, the CDR3 is TGTGCCAGCAGCGTTTCCTCAGGGGGCCTAACCTCTGGAAACACCATATATTTT. Full variable domain (missing parts from reference TRBV9 and TRBJ1-3): DSGVTQTPKHLITATGQRVTLRCSPRSGDLSVYWYQQSLDQGLQFLIQYYNGEERAKGNILERFSAQQFPDLHSELNLSSLELGDSALYFCASSVSSGGLTSGNTIYFGEGSWLTVV.

This clone has just a few counts. The chain joins TRBV9 to TRBJ2-2, with D unresolved. Looked up from germline, CDR1 is SGDLS and CDR2 is YYNGEE. The CDR3 contains 15 residues. The V end was cut by 6 bases, the J end by 5 bases, with 17 bases between. This CDR3 is CASTPSLRLTGELFF. The DNA of the CDR3 is TGTGCCAGCACTCCGTCCCTACGGCTAACCGGGGAGCTGTTTTTT.

This clone was counted only a few times. The rearrangement joins TRBV5-1 to TRBJ1-5, with 9 bases matching TRBD1. The CDR3 consists of 15 residues. CDR1 and CDR2 from the germline V gene are SGHRS and YFSETQ. V lost 0 bases, J lost 7 bases, and 5 bases stayed unmatched. CDR3 loop: CASSLEGQGDQPQHF. The CDR3 DNA follows: TGCGCCAGCAGCTTGGAGGGACAGGGTGACCAGCCCCAGCATTTT.

The V call is TRBV7-9, the J call TRBJ2-1; D possibly matches TRBD1 or TRBD2 (5 bases each). Germline CDR1 is SEHNR and CDR2 is FQNEAQ (reference sequence). The CDR3 has 16 amino acids. V gave up 3 bases and J gave up 1 base, with 13 bases separating them. The CDR3 coding sequence is TGTGCCAGCAGCTTTAGCTTTGGGGGTTCCTACAATGAGCAGTTCTTC. Translation: CASSFSFGGSYNEQFF.

The chain couples TRBV10-3 to TRBJ1-1; tentatively, D is TRBD1 (5 bases). From germline, CDR1 is ENHRY and CDR2 SYGVKD. The CDR3 is 14 residues long. V was pared by 0 bases and J by 4 bases, with 9 bases between. This CDR3 reads CAISESPGSTEAFF. CDR3 bases: TGTGCCATCAGTGAGTCGCCAGGGAGCACTGAAGCTTTCTTT.

The chain employs TRBV29-1 and TRBJ2-2, with 8 bases matching TRBD2. Germline CDR1 is SQVTM and CDR2 is ANQGSEA. The CDR3 is 15 amino acids. J gave up 7 bases and V 6 bases, and 13 bases lay outside the gene matches. The CDR3 DNA is TGCAGCGTACCCTCGGGGGGGACGGTTGGCGGGGAGCTGTTTTTT. Its translation: CSVPSGGTVGGELFF.

V gene TRBV3-1 (or the pseudogene TRBV3-2) combines with J gene TRBJ1-5; no firm D call. The CDR3 runs 13 residues. Germline CDR1 is LGHDT and CDR2 is YNNKEL (reference sequence). V was shortened by 0 bases and J by 1 base, with 1 base between the two germline ends. CDR3 sequence: CASSQESNQPQHF. CDR3 DNA sequence: TGTGCCAGCAGCCAAGAGAGCAATCAGCCCCAGCATTTT.

The chain links TRBV7-3 to TRBJ2-3, with D perhaps being TRBD1 or TRBD2 (7 bases each). The germline V and J ends were trimmed by 5 bases and 7 bases, with 19 bases remaining between them. The germline V gene has CDR1 SGHTA and CDR2 FQGTGA. The length of the CDR3 is 15 residues. CDR3 sequence: CASSVRGGWSNTQYF. CDR3 coding DNA: TGTGCCAGCAGCGTCAGGGGGGGTTGGTCGAATACGCAGTATTTT.

This clone was counted a few times. The V gene is TRBV15, the J gene TRBJ2-2; maybe TRBD2 (5 bases). This CDR3 is built from 15 residues. Trimming shortened V by 0 bases and J by 6 bases, and 11 bases separated the two germline ends. Germline CDR1 and CDR2: LNHNV and YYDKDF (reference sequence). CDR3 region: CATSRDMGAPGELFF. The CDR3 DNA is TGTGCCACCAGCAGAGATATGGGAGCGCCCGGGGAGCTGTTTTTT. The whole variable domain, filled in from reference TRBV15 and TRBJ2-2, reads DAMVIQNPRYQVTQFGKPVTLSCSQTLNHNVMYWYQQKSSQAPKLLFHYYDKDFNNEADTPDNFQSRRPNTSFCFLDIRSPGLGDTAMYLCATSRDMGAPGELFFGEGSRLTVL.

This clone was detected only once. This chain connects TRBV30 to TRBJ1-2; D is unclear. The CDR3 is 12 amino acids. CDR1 and CDR2 from the germline V gene are GTSNPN and SVGIG (reference sequence). Trimming shortened V by 0 bases and J by 10 bases, and 12 bases separated the two germline ends. CDR3 sequence (DNA): TGTGCCTGGAGTGTACTCTTGGGGTTCTACACCTTC. This translates into CAWSVLLGFYTF.

CDR3 in DNA: TGCACCAGCAGCCAAAGAGGGGTTAGCTCAGTGGGTACTGGATACAATGAGCAGTTCTTC. It translates to CTSSQRGVSSVGTGYNEQFF. This chain joins TRBV1 and TRBJ2-1. TRBV1 is assigned pseudogene status. The CDR3 sequence is 20 residues long.

The chain has TRBV6-5 and TRBJ2-7; no clear D. The V gene lost 7 bases and the J gene lost 5 bases, with 15 bases spanning the gap. The CDR3 has 13 amino acids. The germline V gene has CDR1 MNHEY and CDR2 SVGAGI. DNA for the CDR3: TGTGCCAGCACCAATCCTGGGTCCCACGAGCAGTACTTC. Its protein product is CASTNPGSHEQYF.

The chain has TRBV19 and TRBJ2-2, with 8 bases fitting TRBD2. The V segment lost 7 bases and the J segment 4 bases; nucleotides outside the gene matches: 5. This CDR3 is built from 14 residues. From germline, CDR1 is LNHDA and CDR2 SQIVND (reference sequence). The CDR3 here is CASKQRGFTGELFF. The CDR3 DNA reads as TGTGCCAGTAAACAGCGGGGGTTCACCGGGGAGCTGTTTTTT.

In nucleotides, the CDR3 is TGTGCCAGCAGTCCCCTCAGGGCGGCGGGGATTGATACGCAGTATTTT. Translating gives CASSPLRAAGIDTQYF. V gene TRBV6-2 or TRBV6-3 combines with J gene TRBJ2-3; D perhaps matches TRBD2 (6 bases). CDR1 is MNHEY, CDR2 SVGEGT, per germline. The CDR3 extends over 16 amino acids. Trimming shortened V by 5 bases and J by 6 bases, and 21 bases separated the two germline ends.

This clone was found a few times. The rearrangement joins TRBV4-1 to TRBJ1-3; D unclear. The CDR3 totals 16 residues. In germline, CDR1 is MGHRA, CDR2 YSYEKL. V was pared by 4 bases and J by 1 base, with 14 bases between. In DNA form, the CDR3 reads TGCGCCAGCAGCCGGTTTGGTGCGCAGTCTGGAAACACCATATATTTT. Its translation: CASSRFGAQSGNTIYF.

As DNA, the CDR3 is TGTGCCACCAGCCAACCCCCGACCTACGAGCAGTACTTC. Amino acid sequence: CATSQPPTYEQYF. This chain joins TRBV15 and TRBJ2-7; D unclear. This CDR3 spans 13 amino acids. V was pared by 5 bases and J by 2 bases, with 10 bases between. Germline assignment: CDR1 LNHNV and CDR2 YYDKDF (reference sequence).

This clone was recorded once. The chain employs TRBV6-1 and TRBJ2-1; TRBD2 agrees at 9 bases. Germline CDR1 and CDR2: MNHNS and SASEGT. Trimming removed 4 bases from V and 1 base from J; junction bases left unmatched: 5. This CDR3 contains 16 residues. CDR3 sequence reads: CASSALAGLSYNEQFF. DNA for the CDR3: TGTGCCAGCAGTGCCCTAGCGGGGCTATCCTACAATGAGCAGTTCTTC.

The chain has TRBV10-2 and TRBJ2-1, with unresolved D. CDR1 is WSHSY, CDR2 SAAADI, per germline. The V end lost 4 bases, the J end lost 6 bases, and 13 bases lay between the germline ends. This CDR3 spans 14 amino acids. The CDR3 is CASSGRSSTNEQFF. The CDR3 coding sequence is TGCGCCAGCAGTGGGCGGAGTAGTACCAATGAGCAGTTCTTC.